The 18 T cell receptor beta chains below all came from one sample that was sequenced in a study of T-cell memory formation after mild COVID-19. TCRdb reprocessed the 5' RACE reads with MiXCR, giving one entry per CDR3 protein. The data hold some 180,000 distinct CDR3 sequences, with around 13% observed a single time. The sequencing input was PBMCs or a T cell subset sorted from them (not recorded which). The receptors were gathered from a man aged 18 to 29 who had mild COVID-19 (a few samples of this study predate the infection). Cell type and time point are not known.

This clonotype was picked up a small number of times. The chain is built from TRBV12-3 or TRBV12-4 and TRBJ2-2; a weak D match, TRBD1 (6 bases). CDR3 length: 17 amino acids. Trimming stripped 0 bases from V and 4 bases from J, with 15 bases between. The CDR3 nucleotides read TGTGCCAGCAGTTTAGCGCTAGGACAGCTGGTCACCGGGGAGCTGTTTTTT. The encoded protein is CASSLALGQLVTGELFF.

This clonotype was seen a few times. CDR3 region: CASSTRVQHNSPLHF. Written as DNA, the CDR3 is TGTGCCAGCAGCACTCGTGTACAGCATAATTCACCCCTCCACTTT. This chain connects TRBV7-2 to TRBJ1-6; D is ambiguous. The CDR3 contains 15 residues. In germline, CDR1 is SGHTA, CDR2 FQGNSA. The ends were cut back, 5 bases at V and 5 bases at J, with 13 bases in the middle.

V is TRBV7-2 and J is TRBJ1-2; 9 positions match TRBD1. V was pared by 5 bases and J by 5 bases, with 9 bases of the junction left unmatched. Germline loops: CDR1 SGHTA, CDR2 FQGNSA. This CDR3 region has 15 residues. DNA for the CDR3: TGTGCCAGCAGCCCCCGGACAGGGGAGGGTTATGGCTACACCTTC. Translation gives CASSPRTGEGYGYTF.

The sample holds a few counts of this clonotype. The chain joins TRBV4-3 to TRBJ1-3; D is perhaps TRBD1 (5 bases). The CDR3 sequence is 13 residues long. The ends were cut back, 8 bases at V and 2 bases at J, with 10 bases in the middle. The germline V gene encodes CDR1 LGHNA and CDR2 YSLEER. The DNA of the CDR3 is TGCGCCAGCGGACAAGGGGCTGGAAACACCATATATTTT. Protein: CASGQGAGNTIYF.

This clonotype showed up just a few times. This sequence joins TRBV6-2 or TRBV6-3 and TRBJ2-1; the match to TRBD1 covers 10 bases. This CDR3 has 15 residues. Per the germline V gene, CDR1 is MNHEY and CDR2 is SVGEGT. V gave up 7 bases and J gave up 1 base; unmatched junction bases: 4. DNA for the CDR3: TGTGCCAGCACCCGACAGGGGGCTTCCTACAATGAGCAGTTCTTC. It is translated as CASTRQGASYNEQFF.

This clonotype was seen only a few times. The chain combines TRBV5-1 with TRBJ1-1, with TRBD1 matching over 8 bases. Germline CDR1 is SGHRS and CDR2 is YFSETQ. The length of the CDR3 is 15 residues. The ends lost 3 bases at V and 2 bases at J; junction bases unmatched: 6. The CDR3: CASSYTGGLNTEAFF. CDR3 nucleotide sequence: TGCGCCAGCAGCTATACAGGGGGGCTCAACACTGAAGCTTTCTTT.

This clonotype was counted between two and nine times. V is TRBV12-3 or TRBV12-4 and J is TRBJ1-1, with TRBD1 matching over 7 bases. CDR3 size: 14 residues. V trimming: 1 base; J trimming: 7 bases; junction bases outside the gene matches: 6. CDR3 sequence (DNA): TGTGCCAGCAGTTTAGTCCCGGGACAGCATGAAGCTTTCTTT. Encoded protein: CASSLVPGQHEAFF.

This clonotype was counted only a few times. In DNA, the CDR3 is TGCAGAGTACGTGGGGGCAACTATGGCTACACCTTC. It is translated as CRVRGGNYGYTF. The chain joins TRBV29-1 to TRBJ1-2; TRBD1 is a possible D gene (6 bases). Per germline, CDR1 SQVTM and CDR2 ANQGSEA. CDR3 length: 12 residues.

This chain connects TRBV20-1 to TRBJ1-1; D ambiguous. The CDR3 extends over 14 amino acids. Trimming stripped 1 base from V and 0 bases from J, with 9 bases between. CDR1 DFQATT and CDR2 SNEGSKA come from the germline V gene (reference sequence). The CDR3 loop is CSARGQTLNTEAFF. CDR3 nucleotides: TGCAGTGCTAGAGGCCAGACTCTGAACACTGAAGCTTTCTTT.

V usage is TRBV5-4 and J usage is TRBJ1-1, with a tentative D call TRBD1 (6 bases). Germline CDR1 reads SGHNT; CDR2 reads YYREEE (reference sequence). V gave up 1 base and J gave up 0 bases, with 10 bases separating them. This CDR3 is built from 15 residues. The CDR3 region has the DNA TGTGCCAGCAGCTTGAGGGACAAAATGAACACTGAAGCTTTCTTT. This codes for CASSLRDKMNTEAFF.

As DNA, the CDR3 is TGCGCCAGCAGCTCAGCTAGCTGCGAGCAGTACGTC. This encodes CASSSASCEQYV. The rearrangement joins TRBV5-1 to TRBJ2-7; D perhaps matches TRBD2 (5 bases). Trimming cost V 3 bases and J 6 bases, with 10 bases left between them. The CDR3 length is 12 residues. Germline-derived CDR1 and CDR2 are SGHRS and YFSETQ.

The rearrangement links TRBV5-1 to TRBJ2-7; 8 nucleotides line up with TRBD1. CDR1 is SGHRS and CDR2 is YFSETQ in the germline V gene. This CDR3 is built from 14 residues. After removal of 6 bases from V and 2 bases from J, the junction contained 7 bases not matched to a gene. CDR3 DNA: TGCGCCAGCACCGGACAGGGCACCGCCTACGAGCAGTACTTC. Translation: CASTGQGTAYEQYF.

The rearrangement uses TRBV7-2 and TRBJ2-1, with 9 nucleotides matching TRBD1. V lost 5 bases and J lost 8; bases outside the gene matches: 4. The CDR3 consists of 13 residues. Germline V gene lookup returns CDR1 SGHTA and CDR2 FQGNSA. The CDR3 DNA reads TGTGCCAGCAGCCCGGACAGGGGAGATGAGCAGTTCTTC. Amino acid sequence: CASSPDRGDEQFF.

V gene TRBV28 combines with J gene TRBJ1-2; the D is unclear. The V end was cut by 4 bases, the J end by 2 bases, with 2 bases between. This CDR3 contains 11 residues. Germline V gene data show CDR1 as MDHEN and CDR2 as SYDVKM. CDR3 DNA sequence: TGTGCCAGCAGTTGGAACTATGGCTACACCTTC. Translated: CASSWNYGYTF.

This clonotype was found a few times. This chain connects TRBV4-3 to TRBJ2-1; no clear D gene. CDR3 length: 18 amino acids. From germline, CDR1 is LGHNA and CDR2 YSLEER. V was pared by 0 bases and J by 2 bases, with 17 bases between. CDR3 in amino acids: CASSQEGMSWQTYNEQFF. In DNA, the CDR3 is TGCGCCAGCAGCCAAGAGGGGATGAGTTGGCAGACCTACAATGAGCAGTTCTTC.

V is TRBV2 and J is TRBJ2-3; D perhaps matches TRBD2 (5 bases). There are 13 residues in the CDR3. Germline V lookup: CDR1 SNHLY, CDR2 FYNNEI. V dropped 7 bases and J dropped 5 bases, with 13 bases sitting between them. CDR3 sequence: CASNSHEGDTQYF. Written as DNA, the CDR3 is TGTGCCAGCAACTCCCACGAGGGAGATACGCAGTATTTT.

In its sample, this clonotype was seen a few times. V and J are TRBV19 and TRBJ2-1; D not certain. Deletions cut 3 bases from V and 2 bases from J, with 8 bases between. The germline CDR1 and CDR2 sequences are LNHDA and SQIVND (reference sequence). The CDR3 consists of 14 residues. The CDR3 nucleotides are TGTGCCAGTAGTATCCCCCGGACCTACAATGAGCAGTTCTTC. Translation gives CASSIPRTYNEQFF.

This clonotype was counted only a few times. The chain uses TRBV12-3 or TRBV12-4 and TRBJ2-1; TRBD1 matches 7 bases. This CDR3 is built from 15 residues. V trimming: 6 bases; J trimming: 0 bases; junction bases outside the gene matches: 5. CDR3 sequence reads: CASSRDSLSYNEQFF. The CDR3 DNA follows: TGTGCCAGCAGCAGGGACAGCCTCTCCTACAATGAGCAGTTCTTC.